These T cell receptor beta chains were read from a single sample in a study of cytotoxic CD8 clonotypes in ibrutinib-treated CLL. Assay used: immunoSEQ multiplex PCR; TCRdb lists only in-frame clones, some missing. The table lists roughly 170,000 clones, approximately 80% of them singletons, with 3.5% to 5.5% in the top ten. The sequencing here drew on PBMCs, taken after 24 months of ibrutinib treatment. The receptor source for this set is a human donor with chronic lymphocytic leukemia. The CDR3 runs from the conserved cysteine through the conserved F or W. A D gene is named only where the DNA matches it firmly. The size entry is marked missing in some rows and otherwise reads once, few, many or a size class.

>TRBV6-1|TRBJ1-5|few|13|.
CASISQFNQPQHF
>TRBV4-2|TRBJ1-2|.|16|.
CASSHPDSNPNYGYTF
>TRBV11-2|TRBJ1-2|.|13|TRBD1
CASSFGQGKGYTF
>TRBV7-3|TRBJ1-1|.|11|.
CASSLGGEAFF
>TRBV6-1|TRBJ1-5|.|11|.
CASSRNQPQHF
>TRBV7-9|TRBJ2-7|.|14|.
CASSKRQTFYEQYF
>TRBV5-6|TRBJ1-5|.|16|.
CASSFLAGHSNQPQHF
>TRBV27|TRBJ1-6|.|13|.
CASSLRHNSPLHF
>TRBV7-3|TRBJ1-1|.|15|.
CASSSDSLKHTEAFF
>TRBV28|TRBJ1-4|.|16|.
CASSPQTQSRGEKLFF
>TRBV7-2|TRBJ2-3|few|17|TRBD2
CASSSPRGASSTDTQYF
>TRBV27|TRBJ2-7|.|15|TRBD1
CASSFLLQGAREQYF
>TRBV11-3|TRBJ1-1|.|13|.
CASSLDHNSQAFF
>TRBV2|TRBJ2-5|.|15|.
CASSAEGGRGETQYF
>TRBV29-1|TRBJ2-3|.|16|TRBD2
CSVERLAGGPADTQYF
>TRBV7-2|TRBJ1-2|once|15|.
CASSPAQPIRSGYTF
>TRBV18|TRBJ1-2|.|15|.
CASSPRQGQGYGYTF
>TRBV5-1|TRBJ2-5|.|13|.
CASTRTGQETQYF
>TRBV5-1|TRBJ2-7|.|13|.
CASSSGGSYEQYF
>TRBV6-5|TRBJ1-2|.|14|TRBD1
CASRIIEDRGPKTF
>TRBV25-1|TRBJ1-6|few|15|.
CASSEYRSGDSPLHF
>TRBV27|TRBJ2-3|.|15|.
CASTLSGPSTDTQYF
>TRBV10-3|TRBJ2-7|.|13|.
CAISDHTAYEQYF
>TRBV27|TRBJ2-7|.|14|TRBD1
CASSGQGQAYEQYF
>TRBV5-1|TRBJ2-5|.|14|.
CASSLGYIQETQYF
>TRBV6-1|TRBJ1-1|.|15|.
CASSDRWGGGTEAFF
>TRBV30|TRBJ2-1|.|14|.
CAWSVGGPGNEQFF
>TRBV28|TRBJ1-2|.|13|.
CASSFVENYGYTF
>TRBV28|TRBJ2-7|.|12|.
CASRDPTAEQYF
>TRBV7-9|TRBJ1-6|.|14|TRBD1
CASSRDRGNSPLHF
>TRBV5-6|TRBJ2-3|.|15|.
CASSLGVGSRDTQYF
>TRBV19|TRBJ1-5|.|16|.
CASSNQGVLSNQPQHF
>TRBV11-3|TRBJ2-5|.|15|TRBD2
CASSFGGRRLETQYF
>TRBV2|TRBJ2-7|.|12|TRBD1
CASSHRGTEQYF
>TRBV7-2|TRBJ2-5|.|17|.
CASSLARSAGPSETQYF
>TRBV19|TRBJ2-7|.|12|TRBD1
CASGQGSHEQYF
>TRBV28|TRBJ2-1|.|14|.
CASSLGRIYNEQFF
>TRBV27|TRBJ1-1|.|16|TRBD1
CASSFGSGGRNTEAFF
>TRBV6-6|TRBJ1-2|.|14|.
CASSRDGMGGGYTF
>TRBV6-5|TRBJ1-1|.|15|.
CASSYSMAMNTEAFF
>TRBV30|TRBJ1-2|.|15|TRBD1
CASYKGTGGGRGYTF
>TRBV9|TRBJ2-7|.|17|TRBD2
CASSAGTSGGLSYEQYF
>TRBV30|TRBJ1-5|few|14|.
CAVAGTNSNQPQHF
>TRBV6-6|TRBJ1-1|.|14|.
CASSNHLGRTEAFF
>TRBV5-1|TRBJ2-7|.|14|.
CASSLSGLTYEQYF
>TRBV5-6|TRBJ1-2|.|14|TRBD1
CASSFGQGVAGYTF
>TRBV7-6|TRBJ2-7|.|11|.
CASRDVGEQYF
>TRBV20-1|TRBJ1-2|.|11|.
CSARVGYGYTF
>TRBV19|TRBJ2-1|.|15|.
CASSIGYSLGDEQFF